Listed below are T cell receptor beta chains from one sample, sequenced in a study of PD-L1 blockade in urothelial cancer. Sequenced by immunoSEQ multiplex PCR; TCRdb stores in-frame clones only, minus some. The table shows about 120,000 clones, with less than 95% occurring only once. This specimen consisted of PBMCs, obtained around atezolizumab (anti-PD-L1) treatment. These receptors all stem from a man aged 60-69 years with urothelial cancer. Both conserved end residues are part of each CDR3. A D gene is named only where the DNA matches it firmly. Size is omitted from some rows. Given values are once, few, many or a class for expanded clones.

>TRBD1|15|once|TRBJ1-4|TRBV28
CASSIPGQGNEKLFF
TGTGCCAGCAGCATTCCGGGACAGGGAAATGAAAAACTGTTTTTT
>-|13|-|TRBJ2-5|TRBV7-2
CASSRRGGETQYF
TGTGCCAGCAGCCGTAGAGGGGGTGAGACCCAGTACTTC
>TRBD2|17|-|TRBJ2-1|TRBV5-1
CASSRDLAASSYNEQFF
TGCGCCAGCAGCCGGGATCTAGCGGCAAGCTCCTACAATGAGCAGTTCTTC
>TRBD2|16|-|TRBJ2-7|TRBV7-8
CASSLEGGLAAPKQYF
TGTGCCAGCAGCTTAGAGGGGGGACTAGCGGCACCGAAGCAGTACTTC
>-|13|-|TRBJ2-2|TRBV5-4
CASSMDMVGELFF
TGTGCCAGCAGCATGGACATGGTCGGGGAGCTGTTTTTT
>-|11|-|TRBJ2-7|TRBV7-2
CASSSTYEQYF
TGTGCCAGCAGCTCTACCTACGAGCAGTACTTC
>-|13|few|TRBJ1-5|TRBV7-2
CASSGAGNQPQHF
TGTGCCAGCAGCGGGGCAGGTAATCAGCCCCAGCATTTT
>-|12|-|TRBJ1-1|TRBV6-5
CASRGEVTEAFF
TGTGCCAGCAGGGGGGAGGTCACTGAAGCTTTCTTT
>TRBD1|14|-|TRBJ1-1|TRBV7-2
CASSMTGGGTEAFF
TGTGCCAGCAGCATGACAGGGGGTGGCACTGAAGCTTTCTTT
>-|12|-|TRBJ2-7|TRBV5-5
CASSPVGGEQYF
TGTGCCAGCAGCCCGGTGGGGGGCGAGCAGTACTTC
>TRBD2|15|-|TRBJ2-1|TRBV5-4
CASSSSGGNYNEQFF
TGTGCCAGCAGCTCGAGCGGGGGGAACTACAATGAGCAGTTCTTC
>TRBD1|15|-|TRBJ2-1|TRBV7-2
CASSLTGVSYNEQFF
TGTGCCAGCAGCCTAACAGGGGTCTCCTACAATGAGCAGTTCTTC
>-|14|-|TRBJ1-6|TRBV13
CASSLGQGNSPLHF
TGTGCCAGCAGCTTAGGGCAGGGGAATTCACCCCTCCACTTT
>TRBD2|17|-|TRBJ2-7|TRBV4-1
CASSQDRAGGSPYEQYF
TGCGCCAGCAGCCAAGACCGAGCGGGGGGCTCACCCTACGAGCAGTACTTC
>TRBD2|15|-|TRBJ2-4|TRBV4-3
CASSQDLAEKNIQYF
TGCGCCAGCAGCCAAGACCTAGCGGAGAAAAACATTCAGTACTTC
>-|15|-|TRBJ2-6|TRBV30
CAWTVQGAGANVLTF
TGTGCCTGGACTGTACAGGGAGCTGGGGCCAACGTCCTGACTTTC
>-|16|-|TRBJ2-3|TRBV5-6
CASRAGIGGDGDTQYF
TGTGCCAGCAGGGCGGGCATTGGCGGGGACGGAGATACGCAGTATTTT
>TRBD1|14|-|TRBJ1-1|TRBV2
CASSQQGAGTEAFF
TGTGCCAGCAGCCAACAGGGGGCTGGCACTGAAGCTTTCTTT
>-|17|-|TRBJ1-3|TRBV5-6
CASSLAPGGVSGNTIYF
TGTGCCAGCAGCTTGGCCCCCGGGGGGGTTTCTGGAAACACCATATATTTT
>TRBD2|13|-|TRBJ2-3|TRBV2
CASSLAGTDTQYF
TGTGCCAGCAGTCTAGCGGGGACAGATACGCAGTATTTT
>TRBD1|20|-|TRBJ2-6|TRBV4-3
CASSRDTPGTGGAGANVLTF
TGCGCCAGCAGCCGAGACACGCCTGGGACAGGGGGCGCTGGGGCCAACGTCCTGACTTTC
>TRBD1|15|-|TRBJ1-1|TRBV7-8
CASSPGAGQGALAFF
TGTGCCAGCAGCCCGGGGGCGGGACAGGGGGCGTTAGCTTTCTTT
>TRBD1|15|-|TRBJ2-3|TRBV9
CASSGQGAGADTQYF
TGTGCCAGCAGCGGACAGGGGGCTGGGGCAGATACGCAGTATTTT
>-|14|-|TRBJ2-4|TRBV28
CASREGSVKNIQYF
TGTGCCAGCAGGGAGGGTTCGGTCAAAAACATTCAGTACTTC
>TRBD1|15|-|TRBJ2-3|TRBV28
CASSSGQSSTDTQYF
TGTGCCAGCAGTTCGGGACAGAGTAGCACAGATACGCAGTATTTT
>-|10|-|TRBJ1-1|TRBV29-1
CSVERGEAFF
TGCAGCGTTGAACGGGGAGAAGCTTTCTTT
>TRBD2|13|-|TRBJ2-1|TRBV6-1
CASSERGGLEQFF
TGTGCCAGCAGTGAGCGCGGGGGGTTGGAGCAGTTCTTC
>-|16|-|TRBJ1-1|TRBV11-2
CASSLDSVGGNTEAFF
TGTGCCAGCAGCTTAGATTCGGTCGGGGGGAACACTGAAGCTTTCTTT
>-|13|-|TRBJ2-7|TRBV5-4
CASSEQQFYEQYF
TGTGCCAGCAGCGAACAGCAATTTTACGAGCAGTACTTC
>-|15|-|TRBJ1-1|TRBV18
CASSPIEPLNTEAFF
TGTGCCAGCTCACCAATTGAGCCCCTGAACACTGAAGCTTTCTTT
>TRBD1|16|-|TRBJ2-2|TRBV7-3
CASSLMRTGNTGELFF
TGTGCCAGCAGCTTAATGCGGACAGGGAACACCGGGGAGCTGTTTTTT
>-|14|-|TRBJ1-2|TRBV12-5
CASGLTPRNYGYTF
TGTGCTAGTGGTTTGACCCCTCGGAACTATGGCTACACCTTC
>-|12|-|TRBJ2-7|TRBV18
CASSLQEYEQYF
TGTGCCAGCTCACTACAGGAATACGAGCAGTACTTC
>TRBD2|16|-|TRBJ2-5|TRBV29-1
CSVVFSSGSPQETQYF
TGCAGCGTTGTTTTTTCTAGCGGGAGCCCCCAAGAGACCCAGTACTTC
>TRBD2|16|-|TRBJ2-3|TRBV4-3
CASSQDSGGATDTQYF
TGCGCCAGCAGCCAAGATAGCGGGGGGGCCACAGATACGCAGTATTTT
>TRBD1|15|-|TRBJ2-7|TRBV18
CASSQRGTASYEQYF
TGTGCCAGCTCACAAAGGGGGACAGCCTCCTACGAGCAGTACTTC
>TRBD1|15|-|TRBJ1-2|TRBV4-1
CASSLNRDRTSGYTF
TGCGCCAGCAGCCTCAACCGGGACAGGACCTCCGGCTACACCTTC
>-|13|-|TRBJ2-2|TRBV7-3
CASSLSAGGELFF
TGTGCCAGCAGCTTAAGTGCGGGCGGGGAGCTGTTTTTT
>TRBD2|17|-|TRBJ2-5|TRBV7-3
CASSSGFGGGTQETQYF
TGTGCCAGCAGCTCTGGGTTCGGGGGGGGAACACAAGAGACCCAGTACTTC
>-|14|-|TRBJ2-5|TRBV10-3
CAIRETGRQETQYF
TGTGCCATCAGGGAGACAGGACGGCAAGAGACCCAGTACTTC
>-|13|-|TRBJ1-1|TRBV19
CASLGGKTTEAFF
TGTGCCAGTTTGGGAGGGAAAACGACTGAAGCTTTCTTT
>TRBD2|16|-|TRBJ2-1|TRBV7-9
CASSLGLAGVYNEQFF
TGTGCCAGCAGCTTAGGACTAGCGGGAGTGTACAATGAGCAGTTCTTC
>-|14|-|TRBJ1-2|TRBV6-5
CASSHSGAEYGYTF
TGTGCCAGCAGTCACTCAGGGGCGGAATATGGCTACACCTTC
>TRBD2|13|-|TRBJ2-7|TRBV7-8
CASSRTSGYEQYF
TGTGCCAGCAGCCGGACTAGCGGCTACGAGCAGTACTTC
>-|10|-|TRBJ2-7|TRBV6-1
CATKVNEQYF
TGTGCCACTAAAGTCAACGAGCAGTACTTC
>TRBD2|14|-|TRBJ2-2|TRBV9
CASSVLAGEGELFF
TGTGCCAGCAGCGTACTTGCGGGAGAGGGGGAGCTGTTTTTT
>-|14|-|TRBJ2-3|TRBV7-3
CASSSYASTDTQYF
TGTGCCAGCAGCTCCTACGCTAGCACAGATACGCAGTATTTT
>TRBD1|13|-|TRBJ1-1|TRBV2
CASRDRANTEAFF
TGTGCCAGCAGGGACAGGGCGAACACTGAAGCTTTCTTT
>TRBD1|15|-|TRBJ2-7|TRBV18
CASSRGTGGNYEQYF
TGTGCCAGCTCACGGGGGACAGGGGGGAACTACGAGCAGTACTTC
>TRBD1|15|-|TRBJ1-5|TRBV2
CASSEDRGRDQPQHF
TGTGCCAGCAGTGAGGACAGGGGCAGGGATCAGCCCCAGCATTTT
>-|14|-|TRBJ1-1|TRBV30
CAWSVIPQNTEAFF
TGTGCCTGGAGTGTCATCCCCCAGAACACTGAAGCTTTCTTT
>-|13|-|TRBJ1-1|TRBV7-2
CASSLRQDTEAFF
TGTGCCAGCAGCTTACGACAGGACACTGAAGCTTTCTTT
>-|10|-|TRBJ2-5|TRBV6-1
CATTEETQYF
TGTGCCACCACAGAAGAGACCCAGTACTTC
>-|14|once|TRBJ2-5|TRBV19
CASSIRRTVETQYF
TGTGCCAGTAGTATACGTCGGACAGTAGAGACCCAGTACTTC
>-|15|-|TRBJ2-2|TRBV7-2
CASSDTGLNTGELFF
TGTGCCAGCAGCGATACAGGTTTGAACACCGGGGAGCTGTTTTTT
>TRBD2|15|-|TRBJ2-2|TRBV5-1
CASSLFAGGTGELFF
TGCGCCAGCAGCTTGTTTGCGGGGGGCACCGGGGAGCTGTTTTTT
>-|15|-|TRBJ1-2|TRBV4-1
CASSQTQGVGYGYTF
TGCGCCAGCAGCCAAACACAGGGAGTAGGCTATGGCTACACCTTC
>-|14|-|TRBJ1-2|TRBV5-8
CASSLERGRGGYTF
TGTGCCAGCAGCTTGGAGAGAGGGAGGGGTGGCTACACCTTC
>-|16|-|TRBJ2-3|TRBV7-8
CASSQMSRGGTDTQYF
TGTGCCAGCAGCCAAATGAGCCGGGGAGGCACAGATACGCAGTATTTT